This is a list of T cell receptor beta chains from one sample in a study of T-cell reconstitution after alpha-beta-depleted transplantation in children. TCRdb used MiXCR to reprocess the PCR reads, holding one entry per CDR3 protein. In the table there are about 78,000 distinct CDR3 sequences, 11% to 15% of which are singletons. The specimen was PBMCs, mostly from graft donor cells, collected 180 days after TCRalphabeta/CD19-depleted stem cell transplant. These receptors all stem from a male patient aged 2 to 10 who had a stem cell transplant for acute lymphoblastic leukemia, so the T cells may come from the graft donor. The CDR3 runs from the conserved cysteine through the conserved F or W. The order of the fields is J gene, clone size, D gene, V gene, CDR3 protein, CDR3 DNA. D genes are given only for firm matches. The size of a clone is reported for some rows only, either as once, few or many, or as a class for expanded clones.

J: TRBJ1-5; size: -; D: TRBD1; V: TRBV20-1; CDR3: CSARPDRDQPQHF; DNA: TGCAGTGCTAGACCTGACAGGGATCAGCCCCAGCATTTT
J: TRBJ2-5; size: many; D: -; V: TRBV20-1; CDR3: CSAEVAGGETQYF; DNA: TGCAGTGCCGAGGTGGCGGGTGGGGAGACCCAGTACTTC
J: TRBJ2-5; size: few; D: TRBD1; V: TRBV18; CDR3: CASSPRGTGGGETQYF; DNA: TGTGCCAGCTCACCACGGGGAACAGGGGGCGGAGAGACCCAGTACTTC
J: TRBJ1-2; size: many; D: -; V: TRBV5-1; CDR3: CASSSPGGYTF; DNA: TGCGCCAGCAGCTCTCCAGGTGGCTACACCTTC
J: TRBJ1-5; size: -; D: TRBD1; V: TRBV4-3; CDR3: CASSLGDRVDNQPQHF; DNA: TGCGCCAGCAGTCTTGGGGACAGGGTGGACAATCAGCCCCAGCATTTT
J: TRBJ2-2; size: few; D: -; V: TRBV4-3; CDR3: CASSQDLAVTGELFF; DNA: TGCGCCAGCAGCCAAGATCTGGCGGTCACCGGGGAGCTGTTTTTT
J: TRBJ2-1; size: many; D: -; V: TRBV20-1; CDR3: CSARGTQWGSKAEQFF; DNA: TGCAGTGCTAGAGGCACACAGTGGGGCTCGAAGGCTGAGCAGTTCTTC
J: TRBJ2-1; size: once; D: -; V: TRBV20-1; CDR3: CSAKEGYNEQFF; DNA: TGCAGTGCTAAGGAGGGGTACAATGAGCAGTTCTTC
J: TRBJ2-5; size: -; D: -; V: TRBV21-1; CDR3: CASSTDPTGRTKETQYF; DNA: TGTGCCAGCAGCACCGACCCGACAGGGAGGACCAAAGAGACCCAGTACTTC
J: TRBJ2-7; size: -; D: TRBD2; V: TRBV13; CDR3: CASSVWIAGVQEQYF; DNA: TGTGCCAGCAGCGTCTGGATAGCGGGAGTGCAAGAGCAGTACTTC
J: TRBJ2-7; size: -; D: -; V: TRBV28; CDR3: CASTTLVPYEQYF; DNA: TGTGCCAGCACGACCCTGGTCCCCTACGAGCAGTACTTC
J: TRBJ2-7; size: many; D: -; V: TRBV27; CDR3: CASSSPLAGKPYEQYF; DNA: TGTGCCAGCAGTTCCCCACTGGCGGGAAAGCCCTACGAGCAGTACTTC
J: TRBJ2-7; size: many; D: -; V: TRBV12-3/TRBV12-4; CDR3: CASRPTTGKSSYEQYF; DNA: TGTGCCAGCAGGCCGACGACAGGAAAGAGCTCCTACGAGCAGTACTTC
J: TRBJ1-2; size: many; D: TRBD1; V: TRBV20-1; CDR3: CSGDSYGYTF; DNA: TGCAGTGGGGACAGCTATGGCTACACCTTC
J: TRBJ2-7; size: few; D: -; V: TRBV15; CDR3: CATSRPFRPEYEQYF; DNA: TGTGCCACCAGCAGACCTTTTCGGCCCGAATACGAGCAGTACTTC
J: TRBJ2-7; size: -; D: TRBD2; V: TRBV12-3/TRBV12-4; CDR3: CASRSPGLPDYEQYF; DNA: TGTGCCAGCAGGTCACCGGGACTACCAGACTACGAGCAGTACTTC
J: TRBJ1-6; size: -; D: -; V: TRBV4-3; CDR3: CASSQVLDSPLHF; DNA: TGCGCCAGCAGCCAAGTTCTGGATTCACCCCTCCACTTT
J: TRBJ2-2; size: -; D: -; V: TRBV5-1; CDR3: CASSLGKVSNTGELFF; DNA: TGCGCCAGCAGCTTGGGGAAAGTCAGCAACACCGGGGAGCTGTTTTTT
J: TRBJ2-7; size: few; D: TRBD1; V: TRBV18; CDR3: CASSSGQVSYEQYF; DNA: TGTGCCAGCTCTTCTGGACAGGTCAGCTACGAGCAGTACTTC
J: TRBJ2-5; size: many; D: -; V: TRBV7-7; CDR3: CASSLRAGQETQYF; DNA: TGTGCCAGCAGCTTAAGAGCGGGTCAAGAGACCCAGTACTTC
J: TRBJ2-2; size: many; D: TRBD2; V: TRBV4-2; CDR3: CASSQERLAAGELFF; DNA: TGTGCCAGCAGCCAAGAAAGACTAGCTGCCGGGGAGCTGTTTTTT
J: TRBJ1-2; size: few; D: TRBD1; V: TRBV29-1; CDR3: CSVEDRTGVRGYGYTF; DNA: TGCAGCGTTGAAGATCGGACAGGGGTTAGGGGCTATGGCTACACCTTC
J: TRBJ2-1; size: -; D: -; V: TRBV7-9; CDR3: CASSLVGRTHHNEQFF; DNA: TGTGCCAGCAGCTTAGTCGGCAGGACTCATCACAATGAGCAGTTCTTC
J: TRBJ2-5; size: -; D: -; V: TRBV2; CDR3: CAVVGLSQYF; DNA: TGTGCCGTGGTGGGGCTAAGTCAGTACTTC
J: TRBJ1-5; size: -; D: -; V: TRBV11-2; CDR3: CASSLKGFRAPHYSNQPQHF; DNA: TGTGCCAGCAGCTTAAAAGGTTTCAGGGCGCCCCATTATAGCAATCAGCCCCAGCATTTT
J: TRBJ2-7; size: few; D: -; V: TRBV19; CDR3: CASSLGTPHEQYF; DNA: TGTGCCAGTAGTCTCGGGACACCCCACGAGCAGTACTTC
J: TRBJ2-7; size: few; D: -; V: TRBV7-7; CDR3: CASSLAATGPVPHGEQYF; DNA: TGTGCCAGCAGCTTAGCCGCGACAGGTCCCGTTCCGCATGGGGAGCAGTACTTC
J: TRBJ2-1; size: many; D: -; V: TRBV6-6; CDR3: CASSSSFEQFF; DNA: TGTGCCAGCAGCTCTAGCTTTGAGCAGTTCTTC
J: TRBJ1-1; size: -; D: TRBD1; V: TRBV20-1; CDR3: CSARVRGAYFEAFF; DNA: TGCAGTGCTAGGGTCAGGGGGGCCTATTTTGAAGCTTTCTTT
J: TRBJ1-1; size: -; D: -; V: TRBV5-6; CDR3: CASTVARGRGTEVFF; DNA: TGTGCCAGCACCGTAGCACGGGGGCGCGGGACTGAAGTTTTCTTT
J: TRBJ1-3; size: -; D: -; V: TRBV28; CDR3: CASSFSSGKSGNTIYF; DNA: TGTGCCAGCAGTTTTTCATCGGGAAAATCTGGAAACACCATATATTTT
J: TRBJ1-1; size: -; D: -; V: TRBV3-1; CDR3: CASSHLLGTRPQSAMNTEAFF; DNA: TGTGCCAGCAGCCACCTCCTCGGGACACGGCCCCAGTCAGCTATGAACACTGAAGCTTTCTTT
J: TRBJ2-7; size: few; D: TRBD1; V: TRBV5-1; CDR3: CASSRDRAHEQYF; DNA: TGCGCCAGCAGCAGGGACAGGGCCCACGAGCAGTACTTC
J: TRBJ2-7; size: -; D: -; V: TRBV4-3; CDR3: CASSQDLRQEQYF; DNA: TGCGCCAGCAGCCAAGACCTTCGACAGGAGCAGTACTTC
J: TRBJ2-6; size: few; D: -; V: TRBV7-6; CDR3: CASSLARFSGANVLTF; DNA: TGTGCCAGCAGCTTAGCGCGGTTCTCTGGGGCCAACGTCCTGACTTTC
J: TRBJ2-3; size: many; D: -; V: TRBV7-9; CDR3: CASTYRDSTDTQYF; DNA: TGTGCCAGCACCTACAGGGATAGCACAGATACGCAGTATTTT
J: TRBJ1-2; size: -; D: TRBD1; V: TRBV4-1; CDR3: CASSQPWDRQTYGYTF; DNA: TGCGCCAGCAGCCAACCCTGGGACAGACAAACCTATGGCTACACCTTC
J: TRBJ1-1; size: many; D: -; V: TRBV5-1; CDR3: CASSYGSPIEAFF; DNA: TGCGCCAGCAGCTATGGCTCCCCTATTGAAGCTTTCTTT
J: TRBJ1-2; size: many; D: -; V: TRBV11-2; CDR3: CASSPWVEGYTF; DNA: TGTGCCAGCAGCCCCTGGGTGGAGGGCTACACCTTC
J: TRBJ2-4; size: few; D: -; V: TRBV18; CDR3: CASSPGVLAKNIQYF; DNA: TGTGCCAGCTCACCGGGGGTCTTAGCCAAAAACATTCAGTACTTC
J: TRBJ1-1; size: -; D: -; V: TRBV29-1; CDR3: CSVGEVGSVAFF; DNA: TGCAGCGTTGGAGAGGTTGGATCTGTAGCTTTCTTT
J: TRBJ2-1; size: -; D: -; V: TRBV21-1; CDR3: CASNYSGNEQFF; DNA: TGTGCCAGCAACTACTCAGGGAATGAGCAGTTCTTC
J: TRBJ1-1; size: -; D: -; V: TRBV5-1; CDR3: CASSLSREGGDINTEAFF; DNA: TGCGCCAGCAGCCTGTCCCGGGAGGGTGGGGATATTAACACTGAAGCTTTCTTT
J: TRBJ2-1; size: many; D: -; V: TRBV4-3; CDR3: CASSQDRGSRDEQFF; DNA: TGCGCCAGCAGCCAAGACAGGGGAAGTAGAGATGAGCAGTTCTTC
J: TRBJ1-1; size: -; D: TRBD1; V: TRBV6-5; CDR3: CASSFNRGRLQAFF; DNA: TGTGCCAGCAGTTTTAACAGGGGGCGCCTACAGGCTTTCTTT
J: TRBJ2-1; size: -; D: TRBD2; V: TRBV6-5; CDR3: CASSYPRAGAYNEQFF; DNA: TGTGCCAGCAGTTACCCTAGGGCGGGAGCCTACAATGAGCAGTTCTTC
J: TRBJ1-3; size: -; D: -; V: TRBV6-1; CDR3: CASTPGGRGNTIYF; DNA: TGTGCCAGCACCCCCGGGGGAAGAGGAAACACCATATATTTT
J: TRBJ2-2; size: few; D: -; V: TRBV10-3; CDR3: CAIRGGSTGELFF; DNA: TGTGCCATCAGGGGCGGAAGCACCGGGGAGCTGTTTTTT
J: TRBJ2-1; size: -; D: -; V: TRBV24-1; CDR3: CATSPSPVLGSYNEQLF; DNA: TGTGCCACCAGTCCCAGCCCGGTCCTTGGGTCCTACAATGAGCAGCTCTTC
J: TRBJ1-2; size: -; D: TRBD1; V: TRBV7-2; CDR3: CASSLDGDSNYGYTF; DNA: TGTGCCAGCAGCTTAGACGGGGACAGTAACTATGGCTACACCTTC
J: TRBJ1-1; size: few; D: TRBD1; V: TRBV6-5; CDR3: CASSSSGGRSETEAFF; DNA: TGTGCCAGCAGTTCGTCAGGGGGCCGGAGTGAAACTGAAGCTTTCTTT
J: TRBJ2-5; size: -; D: -; V: TRBV29-1; CDR3: CSVDQETQYF; DNA: TGCAGCGTTGACCAAGAGACCCAGTACTTC
J: TRBJ2-1; size: -; D: TRBD2; V: TRBV5-1; CDR3: CASSLVGTSGGYSYNEQFF; DNA: TGCGCCAGCAGCTTGGTTGGGACTAGCGGAGGATACTCCTACAATGAGCAGTTCTTC
J: TRBJ2-7; size: few; D: -; V: TRBV7-8; CDR3: CASSLAANSYEQYF; DNA: TGTGCCAGCAGCTTAGCGGCCAATTCTTACGAGCAGTACTTC
J: TRBJ2-1; size: -; D: -; V: TRBV4-3; CDR3: CASSWTQNNEQFF; DNA: TGCGCCAGCAGCTGGACCCAGAACAATGAGCAGTTCTTC
J: TRBJ1-5; size: many; D: -; V: TRBV12-3/TRBV12-4; CDR3: CASSLGAPDTNQPQHF; DNA: TGTGCCAGCAGTTTGGGGGCTCCGGACACAAATCAGCCCCAGCATTTT
J: TRBJ2-3; size: few; D: -; V: TRBV24-1; CDR3: CATSDPPGDRPTDTQYF; DNA: TGTGCCACCAGTGATCCCCCAGGCGACAGGCCCACAGATACGCAGTATTTT
J: TRBJ2-5; size: -; D: TRBD2; V: TRBV7-3; CDR3: CASSSGLNGETQYF; DNA: TGTGCCAGCAGCTCGGGACTAAATGGAGAGACCCAGTACTTC